Below, one TCR beta chain is given with its context. The data stem from a study of blood T cell repertoires in COVID-19. Study-level information: PBMCs, B-cell-depleted T cells, or T cells provided the cDNA or gDNA that made up the material.

This CDR3 is built from 15 residues. V was pared by 6 bases and J by 1 base, with 13 bases between. Germline V gene lookup returns CDR1 MNHEY and CDR2 SVGAGI. In the study's own analysis: Nucleated cell number was recorded as an estimate derived from reference gene primer amplification. The data were produced by immunoSEQ multiplex PCR, yet TCRdb's version contains in-frame clones alone and is incomplete. That table furnishes V, J and clone size, whereas the DNA furnished D and trimming. The sample yields 450,000 or so clones, less than 95% seen once. Researchers sorted participants into cohorts using their self-reported clinical history.

The clonotype comes from a man between 18 and 29 years old who had recovered from COVID-19. The J gene is TRBJ1-5, the V gene TRBV6-5; D call uncertain. The specimen was PBMCs or T cells enriched from blood (not recorded which). The CDR3 spells CASRRSSASNQPQHF. The CDR3 DNA is TGTGCCAGCAGGAGGAGCTCAGCAAGCAATCAGCCCCAGCATTTT.